This is a list of T cell receptor beta chains from one sample in a study of T-cell memory formation after mild COVID-19. TCRdb re-analysed the 5' RACE reads in MiXCR, keeping a single row per CDR3 protein. The sample contains more than 300,000 distinct CDR3 sequences, roughly an eighth of which appear only once. Input material: PBMCs or a T cell subset sorted from them (not recorded which). Receptors originate from a man younger than 35 who had mild COVID-19 (a few samples of this study predate the infection). Cell type and time point are not known. Both conserved end residues are part of each CDR3. The D gene is left open where the match is weak. Size is omitted from some rows. Given values are once, few, many or a class for expanded clones.

cdr3_aa cdr3_nt d_call clone_size j_call v_call
CSVEGYQGGDEQFF TGCAGCGTTGAAGGATACCAGGGAGGGGATGAGCAGTTCTTC TRBD2 . TRBJ2-1 TRBV29-1
CASKQRGGDSSYNEQFF TGTGCCAGCAAGCAGCGGGGGGGAGATAGCTCCTACAATGAGCAGTTCTTC TRBD2 few TRBJ2-1 TRBV6-5
CASSQVGRRKVDTQYF TGCGCCAGCAGCCAGGTAGGGCGGAGAAAGGTTGATACGCAGTATTTT . once TRBJ2-3 TRBV7-7
CASSLPTSGEETQYF TGTGCCAGCAGCCTACCCACCAGCGGGGAGGAGACCCAGTACTTC TRBD2 few TRBJ2-5 TRBV7-3
CASRPDTGYYNEQFF TGTGCCAGCAGACCGGATACAGGGTACTACAATGAGCAGTTCTTC . few TRBJ2-1 TRBV28
CASSSLAYNEQFF TGTGCCAGCAGCTCTCTGGCCTACAATGAGCAGTTCTTC . . TRBJ2-1 TRBV11-2
CASSLEMNTEAFF TGTGCCAGCAGCTTAGAAATGAACACTGAAGCTTTCTTT . few TRBJ1-1 TRBV7-6
CASSVTYEQYF TGTGCCAGCAGCGTCACCTACGAGCAGTACTTC . few TRBJ2-7 TRBV5-5
CASSAYTGNEQYF TGTGCCAGCAGTGCATATACAGGGAACGAGCAGTACTTC . . TRBJ2-7 TRBV12-3/TRBV12-4
CASSLLAGKGNEQFF TGTGCCAGCAGCTTGCTAGCGGGAAAGGGCAATGAGCAGTTCTTC TRBD2 . TRBJ2-1 TRBV7-2
CASSLDGPRDEQFF TGTGCCAGCAGCTTAGATGGACCGAGGGATGAGCAGTTCTTC . many TRBJ2-1 TRBV7-9
CASSIGTIPGETQYF TGTGCCAGTAGTATCGGGACGATCCCCGGGGAGACCCAGTACTTC . . TRBJ2-5 TRBV19
CASSLRWAESYNEQFF TGTGCCAGCAGCTTAAGGTGGGCTGAATCCTACAATGAGCAGTTCTTC . . TRBJ2-1 TRBV7-9
CASSGTSGYNEQFF TGTGCCAGCAGTGGGACTAGCGGTTACAATGAGCAGTTCTTC TRBD2 few TRBJ2-1 TRBV6-2/TRBV6-3
CASSLTRTAYNEQFF TGTGCCAGCAGCTTAACCAGGACCGCCTACAATGAGCAGTTCTTC . . TRBJ2-1 TRBV7-9
CASSLGRQGNIQYF TGTGCCAGCAGCTTAGGGAGACAGGGAAACATTCAGTACTTC TRBD1 . TRBJ2-4 TRBV7-2
CASSLTAGANVLTF TGTGCCAGCAGCTTAACAGCTGGGGCCAACGTCCTGACTTTC . . TRBJ2-6 TRBV7-6
CSAQEGDQPQHF TGCAGCGCACAGGAGGGGGATCAGCCCCAGCATTTT . many TRBJ1-5 TRBV29-1
CASSYPLAGGPTDTQYF TGTGCCAGCAGTTACCCCCTAGCGGGGGGGCCCACAGATACGCAGTATTTT TRBD2 . TRBJ2-3 TRBV6-6
CASSFRPPGLAGVGKNIQYF TGTGCCAGCAGTTTCCGACCCCCGGGACTAGCGGGGGTGGGCAAAAACATTCAGTACTTC TRBD2 . TRBJ2-4 TRBV28
CSASLTGWGTQYF TGCAGTGCTAGCCTGACAGGCTGGGGTACGCAGTATTTT . many TRBJ2-3 TRBV20-1
CASSLELTVGGPSRNIQYF TGTGCCAGCAGCTTAGAGTTAACCGTGGGGGGGCCGTCGAGAAACATTCAGTACTTC . . TRBJ2-4 TRBV7-2
CASSRTPDGYTF TGCGCCAGCTCGAGGACACCTGATGGCTACACCTTC . medium-sized TRBJ1-2 TRBV5-1